The next 26 T cell receptor beta chains were all read from a single sample in a study of Ad26.COV2.S vaccination and SARS-CoV-2 variants (dated by TCRdb to the early 2020s). The library was built by means of the immunoSEQ multiplex PCR assay. TCRdb provides this immuneACCESS table in a form limited to in-frame rearrangements. Some clones are lacking; in checked studies, under half of them reflect an unresolved V gene, and why the rest are absent is not known. In all, the sample holds approximately 240,000 clones, and roughly 90% of those were seen once. The ten biggest clones cover approximately 12% of the sample. Interpreted using the paper, the treatment or condition label stands for: around 19 received Ad26.COV2.S at low or high dose, single or two shots; several received placebo; per-sample allocation not given. For vaccine and placebo recipients, the sequenced repertoires came from samples collected on day 63 after the first injection.

The input for sequencing was peripheral blood, taken in a trial of Ad26.COV2.S vaccine versus placebo. Receptor source: a person between 18 and 60 years old who received the Ad26.COV2.S COVID-19 vaccine or a placebo.

This chain links TRBV6-5 with TRBJ1-1; perhaps TRBD1 as D (6 bases). The V end lost 5 bases, the J end lost 7 bases, and 14 bases lay between the germline ends. There are 13 residues in the CDR3. Germline assignment: CDR1 MNHEY and CDR2 SVGAGI. CDR3 residues: CASSKEGVGEAFF. The CDR3 DNA reads TGTGCCAGCAGTAAGGAGGGGGTCGGTGAAGCTTTCTTT.

The rearrangement uses TRBV7-2 and TRBJ2-7; 10 bases map to TRBD1. The CDR3 is 16 residues long. Trimming at V came to 1 base and at J to 2 bases, leaving 5 bases not matched to a gene. Germline V CDR1 and CDR2: SGHTA, FQGNSA. The CDR3 loop reads CASSLGPGQGTYEQYF. CDR3 nucleotides: TGTGCCAGCAGCTTAGGTCCGGGACAGGGGACCTACGAGCAGTACTTC. Filled out from reference TRBV7-2 and TRBJ2-7, the complete variable domain reads GAGVSQSPSNKVTEKGKDVELRCDPISGHTALYWYRQSLGQGLEFLIYFQGNSAPDKSGLPSDRFSAERTGGSVSTLTIQRTQQEDSAVYLCASSLGPGQGTYEQYFGPGTRLTVT.

The rearrangement uses TRBV30 and TRBJ2-3; D gene unclear. The CDR3 is made up of 13 amino acids. V lost 0 bases and J 6 bases, leaving 10 bases between the germline ends. CDR1 and CDR2 from the germline V gene are GTSNPN and SVGIG (reference sequence). The CDR3: CAWSVRAGDTQYF. For the CDR3, the DNA is TGTGCCTGGAGTGTACGGGCCGGGGATACGCAGTATTTT.

The CDR3 DNA sequence: TGTGCCAGCGGAAACGAGCAGTACTTC. It is translated as CASGNEQYF. The chain employs TRBV7-9 and TRBJ2-7, with no clear D. The CDR3 runs 9 residues. CDR1 and CDR2 (germline): SEHNR, FQNEAQ (reference sequence). With 8 bases removed from V and 5 bases from J, the gap between germline ends came to 4 bases.

The chain employs TRBV7-2 and TRBJ1-2; TRBD1 is a possible D gene (6 bases). The germline V gene encodes CDR1 SGHTA and CDR2 FQGNSA. The CDR3 extends over 13 amino acids. Trimming removed 4 bases from V and 3 bases from J, with 9 bases in between. The CDR3 region has the DNA TGTGCCAGCAGCTCCAACAGGGACTATGGCTACACCTTC. It translates to CASSSNRDYGYTF.

The rearrangement joins TRBV5-1 to TRBJ1-4, with 7 positions matching TRBD1. Germline-derived CDR1 and CDR2 are SGHRS and YFSETQ. The V and J ends lost 3 bases and 4 bases, in that order; junction bases with no gene match: 9. The CDR3 totals 16 residues. CDR3 residues: CASSSTYGQVNEKLFF. The CDR3 DNA reads as TGCGCCAGCAGCTCAACCTACGGACAGGTTAATGAAAAACTGTTTTTT.

The rearrangement joins TRBV6-2 or TRBV6-3 to TRBJ1-6; D remains unclear. The CDR3 runs to 12 residues. V gave up 3 bases and J gave up 11 bases, with 8 bases separating them. Germline-derived CDR1 and CDR2 are MNHEY and SVGEGT. CDR3 residues: CASSYLSAPLHF. In nucleotides, the CDR3 is TGTGCCAGCAGTTATCTGAGCGCACCCCTCCACTTT.

This clone came up once. The chain carries TRBV11-1 and TRBJ2-1; 9 bases match TRBD2. Germline V gives CDR1 SGHAT, CDR2 FQDESV (reference sequence). The CDR3 extends over 15 amino acids. J lost 6 bases, V lost 4 bases, and 7 bases had no gene match. The CDR3 nucleotides are TGTGCCAGCAGCTCCTCTAGCGGGGTTGGCAATGAGCAGTTCTTC. This gives the protein CASSSSSGVGNEQFF.

The genes are TRBV28 and TRBJ2-7; TRBD1 matches 10 bases. Germline CDR1 is MDHEN and CDR2 is SYDVKM. This CDR3 has 15 residues. Trimming took 5 bases from V and 3 from J; bases not matched to a gene: 7. The CDR3 bases are TGTGCCAGCAGTCCCCGGGACAGGGGTTTCTACGAGCAGTACTTC. It specifies CASSPRDRGFYEQYF. Full variable domain (missing parts from reference TRBV28 and TRBJ2-7): DVKVTQSSRYLVKRTGEKVFLECVQDMDHENMFWYRQDPGLGLRLIYFSYDVKMKEKGDIPEGYSVSREKKERFSLILESASTNQTSMYLCASSPRDRGFYEQYFGPGTRLTVT.

The rearrangement joins TRBV29-1 to TRBJ2-3; D is possibly TRBD2 (5 bases). V lost 7 bases to trimming and J lost 2 bases, with 13 bases between them. CDR1 and CDR2 (germline): SQVTM, ANQGSEA. CDR3 size: 13 residues. CDR3 protein: CSAAVDFTDTQYF. Here the CDR3 DNA reads TGCAGCGCTGCCGTGGACTTCACAGATACGCAGTATTTT.

This clone is a singleton in its sample. The chain carries TRBV25-1 and TRBJ2-7, with 7 bases that match TRBD2. With 2 bases clipped from V and 2 bases from J, the junction kept 3 bases outside the gene matches. In germline, CDR1 is MGHDK, CDR2 SYGVNS. The CDR3 is 14 residues long. The chain's CDR3 is CASSERGSPYEQYF. The CDR3 nucleotides are TGTGCCAGCAGTGAACGCGGGAGTCCCTACGAGCAGTACTTC.

A remark on this clone: Sequence at one end of the junction differs from germline and may be a read error. The rearrangement uses TRBV18 and TRBJ2-6; D possibly matches TRBD1 or TRBD2 (6 bases each). From germline, CDR1 is KGHSH and CDR2 LQKENI. There are 19 residues in the CDR3. CDR3 sequence (DNA): TGTGCCAACTCACCTTCTTCGCAGGGGAGGCTCTCTGGGGCCAACGTCCTGACTTTC. Residues: CANSPSSQGRLSGANVLTF.

The chain is built from TRBV30 and TRBJ2-3, with 11 nucleotides matching TRBD2. V lost 0 bases, J lost 5 bases, and 7 bases stayed unmatched. CDR3 size: 16 residues. Germline V gene data show CDR1 as GTSNPN and CDR2 as SVGIG (reference sequence). As DNA, the CDR3 is TGTGCCTGGAGTGTTTTAGCGGGAGGGCCGAAAGATACGCAGTATTTT. Protein: CAWSVLAGGPKDTQYF. Full variable domain (outside the CDR3, taken from reference TRBV30 and TRBJ2-3): SQTIHQWPATLVQPVGSPLSLECTVEGTSNPNLYWYRQAAGRGLQLLFYSVGIGQISSEVPQNLSASRPQDRQFILSSKKLLLSDSGFYLCAWSVLAGGPKDTQYFGPGTRLTVL.

The chain joins TRBV4-3 to TRBJ1-2; no reliable D call. Germline lookup yields CDR1 LGHNA and CDR2 YSLEER. Trimming cost V 0 bases and J 4 bases, with 12 bases left between them. The CDR3 spans 15 residues. CDR3 nucleotides: TGCGCCAGCAGCCAAGATCTGGACCGCTCCTATGGCTACACCTTC. Translated: CASSQDLDRSYGYTF.

V is TRBV5-1 and J is TRBJ2-6; D is perhaps TRBD2 (6 bases). CDR3 length: 15 residues. V was cut by 5 bases and J by 3 bases, with 12 bases left in between. Germline V CDR1 and CDR2: SGHRS, YFSETQ. The CDR3, as DNA: TGCGCCAGCAGTTCGGGACTCGGTGGGGCCAACGTCCTGACTTTC. Its protein is CASSSGLGGANVLTF.

The genes are TRBV10-3 and TRBJ1-1; 7 nucleotides match TRBD1. The V and J ends lost 3 bases and 5 bases, in that order; junction bases with no gene match: 0. Germline-derived CDR1 and CDR2 are ENHRY and SYGVKD. The CDR3 totals 12 residues. This chain's CDR3 is CAISEQGTEAFF. The CDR3 nucleotides are TGTGCCATCAGTGAACAGGGGACTGAAGCTTTCTTT.

The chain joins TRBV7-9 to TRBJ1-2; D remains ambiguous. This CDR3 comprises 14 residues. Trimming removed 0 bases at V and 3 bases at J, with 8 bases between. Germline lookup yields CDR1 SEHNR and CDR2 FQNEAQ (reference sequence). CDR3 residues: CASSLAGRDYGYTF. DNA of the CDR3: TGTGCCAGCAGCTTAGCAGGGAGAGACTATGGCTACACCTTC.

The chain couples TRBV20-1 to TRBJ2-5; unclear D gene. Germline CDR1 DFQATT, CDR2 SNEGSKA (reference sequence). This CDR3 is 11 amino acids long. The V end lost 6 bases, the J end lost 1 base, and 6 bases lay between the germline ends. This CDR3 is CSARFQETQYF. The DNA of the CDR3 is TGCAGTGCCCGATTCCAAGAGACCCAGTACTTC.

The chain recombines TRBV5-4 with TRBJ1-1, with 7 bases fitting TRBD1. This CDR3 has 15 residues. V dropped 4 bases and J dropped 5; count of bases not matched to a gene: 11. Germline values: CDR1 SGHNT, CDR2 YYREEE (reference sequence). The CDR3 region has the DNA TGTGCCAGCAGCCAACAACAGGGGCCGCGAACTGAAGCTTTCTTT. This gives the protein CASSQQQGPRTEAFF.

V and J are TRBV5-1 and TRBJ1-1; D not certain. CDR1 SGHRS and CDR2 YFSETQ come from the germline V gene. The CDR3 is 16 amino acids. V lost 4 bases, J lost 0 bases, and 16 bases lay in between. The CDR3 sequence is CASSTGPLDLNTEAFF. CDR3 coding DNA: TGCGCCAGCAGCACTGGGCCACTTGACCTGAACACTGAAGCTTTCTTT.

The chain recombines TRBV7-2 with TRBJ1-6; D is perhaps TRBD1 (6 bases). The CDR3 loop spans 15 amino acids. Germline V lookup: CDR1 SGHTA, CDR2 FQGNSA. Trimming removed 5 bases at V and 8 bases at J, with 16 bases between. This CDR3 reads CASSALSGAYSPLHF. In DNA form, the CDR3 reads TGTGCCAGCAGCGCGCTATCAGGGGCTTATTCACCCCTCCACTTT.

The chain combines TRBV5-1 with TRBJ2-7, with 7 bases identical to TRBD1. Germline V lookup: CDR1 SGHRS, CDR2 YFSETQ. J was trimmed by 4 bases and V by 4 bases; bases with no gene match: 11. This CDR3 comprises 15 residues. The CDR3 reads CASSSRTGSVYEQYF. The CDR3 nucleotides read TGCGCCAGCAGCAGCCGGACAGGTAGTGTGTACGAGCAGTACTTC.

V is TRBV13 and J is TRBJ2-7; TRBD1 is a possible D gene (6 bases). Germline values: CDR1 PRHDT, CDR2 FYEKMQ (reference sequence). The CDR3 sequence is 15 residues long. Trimming took off 5 bases at V and 2 bases at J, with 16 bases between the two ends. The chain's CDR3 is CASSPFEGVPYEQYF. CDR3 bases: TGTGCCAGCAGCCCCTTCGAGGGGGTGCCCTACGAGCAGTACTTC.

The chain carries TRBV7-8 and TRBJ2-3; D is unresolved. Germline lookup yields CDR1 SGHVS and CDR2 FQNEAQ. The CDR3 spans 14 residues. The ends were cut back, 2 bases at V and 6 bases at J, with 12 bases in the middle. DNA of the CDR3: TGTGCCAGCAGCTTAATGGGTCGTGGGGATACGCAGTATTTT. Protein: CASSLMGRGDTQYF.

The gene calls are TRBV3-1 (or the pseudogene TRBV3-2) and TRBJ2-2; D not certain. The CDR3 is made up of 13 amino acids. The germline V gene has CDR1 LGHDT and CDR2 YNNKEL (reference sequence). Trimming took off 3 bases at V and 3 bases at J, with 5 bases between the two ends. CDR3 DNA: TGTGCCAGCAGCCATTTAGACACCGGGGAGCTGTTTTTT. Its protein product is CASSHLDTGELFF.

The V call is TRBV3-1 (or the pseudogene TRBV3-2), the J call TRBJ1-6; no firm D call. The germline gives CDR1 LGHDT, CDR2 YNNKEL (reference sequence). The CDR3 runs to 12 residues. V lost 3 bases and J lost 6, with 3 bases in between. CDR3 DNA sequence: TGTGCCAGCAGCCAGGGTAATTCACCCCTCCACTTT. It yields the protein CASSQGNSPLHF.